This T cell receptor (beta chain) emerged from a study of response to subunit inactivated influenza vaccine. Using its own MiXCR run on the RT-PCR reads, TCRdb lists one record per CDR3 protein. The sample records about 520,000 distinct CDR3 sequences, 25% being singletons. CDR1 is SEHNR, CDR2 FQNEAQ, per germline (reference sequence). V shed 5 bases, J shed 4 bases, and the junction held 3 bases outside the gene matches. The CDR3 consists of 16 residues. This clonotype appeared a few times. The source was CD4+ T cells sorted from PBMCs, collected 4 to 6 days after vaccination. The chain recombines TRBV7-9 with TRBJ2-3, with 16 bases aligning to TRBD2. This TCR came from a man aged 50 to 60 who received an inactivated influenza vaccine. The CDR3 bases are TGTGCCAGCAGCCAAGGGACTAGCGGGAGGGCAGATACGCAGTATTTT. Encoded protein: CASSQGTSGRADTQYF.